This T cell receptor (beta chain) was sequenced for a study of blood T cell repertoires in COVID-19. Looked up from germline, CDR1 is LNHDA and CDR2 is SQIVND (reference sequence). This CDR3 is 16 amino acids long. Trimming stripped 6 bases from V and 3 bases from J, with 15 bases between. Study processing details: Quantification of nucleated cells was approximated via reference gene primer amplification. Method: immunoSEQ multiplex PCR; TCRdb's copy keeps in-frame clones and lacks some. The D gene and trimming were derived from the DNA, and the V and J assignments and clone size from that table. The table shows 100,000 to 150,000 clones, with about 82% occurring only once.

The sequence came from a human donor in a cohort sampled during active COVID-19. Sample: peripheral blood. The chain recombines TRBV19 with TRBJ1-6; a weak D match, TRBD1 (6 bases). DNA for the CDR3: TGTGCCAGTAGCGACGGACAGCCTCGCTATAATTCACCCCTCCACTTT. It translates to CASSDGQPRYNSPLHF.